These 8 T cell receptor beta chains were sequenced from one sample in a study of T cell responses to AZD1222 COVID-19 vaccine (dated by TCRdb to 2020 to 2023). The time point label here, explained by the study, means: baseline before first vaccination. Library method: the immunoSEQ multiplex PCR assay. The source is immuneACCESS, and TCRdb retained only in-frame sequences with V and J called. Part of the clones is not carried over; for the studies checked, unresolved V genes explain less than half of this, and the remainder is unexplained. Across this sample there are approximately 110,000 clones, with more than 75% seen only once. The ten largest clones add up to about 1.2% of the sample. Sequences were derived from peripheral blood, sampled on day 0 of AZD1222 vaccination. The origin of the receptors is an adult in good health.

The chain recombines TRBV5-1 with TRBJ2-5; TRBD2 matches at 11 bases. Germline V gene lookup returns CDR1 SGHRS and CDR2 YFSETQ. The CDR3 totals 14 residues. V was pared by 10 bases and J by 3 bases, with 8 bases of the junction left unmatched. The CDR3 bases are TGCGCCGCCCTAGCGGGGGGCGTGGAAGAGACCCAGTACTTC. The encoded protein is CAALAGGVEETQYF.

The chain is built from TRBV5-1 and TRBJ1-1; possible D gene TRBD1, 5 bases. Germline values: CDR1 SGHRS, CDR2 YFSETQ. The CDR3 has 15 amino acids. The germline V and J ends were trimmed by 0 bases and 5 bases, with 14 bases remaining between them. In DNA form, the CDR3 reads TGCGCCAGCAGCTTGGGGGCAGGGCTGGGGACTGAAGCTTTCTTT. It encodes CASSLGAGLGTEAFF.

The V gene is TRBV30, the J gene TRBJ1-3; D is undetermined. Germline CDR1 and CDR2: GTSNPN and SVGIG (reference sequence). Trimming stripped 4 bases from V and 0 bases from J, with 4 bases between. The CDR3 runs 12 residues. The CDR3 sequence is CAWTGSGNTIYF. DNA of the CDR3: TGTGCCTGGACGGGCTCTGGAAACACCATATATTTT.

The J gene is TRBJ1-5, the V gene TRBV7-8; D unclear. V was clipped by 5 bases and J by 5 bases, with 10 bases between them. The CDR3 runs to 13 residues. Germline CDR1 reads SGHVS; CDR2 reads FQNEAQ. The CDR3 DNA reads as TGTGCCAGCAGCCCGACCTTCTATCAGCCCCAGCATTTT. This gives the protein CASSPTFYQPQHF.

This clone was counted once. This chain uses TRBV7-9 with TRBJ1-2; D may be TRBD1 (5 bases). Trimming stripped 1 base from V and 8 bases from J, with 14 bases between. The CDR3 is 14 amino acids. Germline loops: CDR1 SEHNR, CDR2 FQNEAQ (reference sequence). The CDR3 DNA is TGTGCCAGCAGCTTAGACAGGAGTAAGTCCGGCTACACCTTC. Encoded protein: CASSLDRSKSGYTF.

V and J are TRBV4-1 and TRBJ2-6; 8 bases align to TRBD1. There are 16 residues in the CDR3. Losses at the gene ends were 3 bases for V and 2 bases for J; bases not matched to a gene: 3. The germline gives CDR1 MGHRA, CDR2 YSYEKL. The CDR3 DNA reads TGCGCCAGCAGCCAGCCGACAGGGGCTGGGGCCAACGTCCTGACTTTC. It codes for CASSQPTGAGANVLTF.

This chain connects TRBV5-1 to TRBJ1-2; 9 nucleotides agree with TRBD1. Unmatched junction bases numbered 10, after V lost 4 bases and J lost 6 bases. This CDR3 comprises 15 residues. The V gene's germline CDR1 is SGHRS and CDR2 YFSETQ. CDR3 in amino acids: CASSRIGDRADGYTF. The CDR3 nucleotides read TGCGCCAGCAGCAGGATTGGGGACAGGGCTGATGGCTACACCTTC.

V is TRBV6-1 and J is TRBJ1-3; no clear D. CDR1 and CDR2 from the germline V gene are MNHNS and SASEGT. V lost 0 bases and J 0 bases, leaving 3 bases between the germline ends. The CDR3 length is 14 residues. For the CDR3, the DNA is TGTGCCAGCAGTGAAGCTTCCTCTGGAAACACCATATATTTT. Its protein is CASSEASSGNTIYF.